Listed here are 27 T cell receptor beta chains from one sample, sequenced in a study of blood T cell repertoires in COVID-19. The repertoire was sequenced with immunoSEQ multiplex PCR; TCRdb's copy has only in-frame clones and lacks some. The sample shows about 400,000 clones, 87% of them seen only once. The sample was PBMCs or T cells enriched from blood (not recorded which). All receptors come from a woman under 30 with acute COVID-19.

The chain employs TRBV19 and TRBJ2-1, with 7 positions matching TRBD2. CDR1 LNHDA and CDR2 SQIVND come from the germline V gene (reference sequence). The CDR3 is 14 residues long. The trim removed 6 bases at V and 2 bases at J, leaving 4 bases unmatched. CDR3 residues: CASRVAGAYNEQFF. The CDR3 nucleotides are TGTGCCAGTAGGGTCGCGGGAGCCTACAATGAGCAGTTCTTC. The full variable domain, rest sourced from reference TRBV19 and TRBJ2-1, is DGGITQSPKYLFRKEGQNVTLSCEQNLNHDAMYWYRQDPGQGLRLIYYSQIVNDFQKGDIAEGYSVSREKKESFPLTVTSAQKNPTAFYLCASRVAGAYNEQFFGPGTRLTVL.

The chain uses TRBV7-8 and TRBJ1-3; D gene uncertain. CDR3 length: 13 amino acids. The V gene's germline CDR1 is SGHVS and CDR2 FQNEAQ. V lost 4 bases to trimming and J lost 1 base, with 5 bases between them. The CDR3 DNA sequence: TGTGCCAGCAGCTCGACATCTGGAAACACCATATATTTT. Its translation is CASSSTSGNTIYF.

The J gene is TRBJ2-1, the V gene TRBV7-2; D gene ambiguous. Germline loops: CDR1 SGHTA, CDR2 FQGNSA. The CDR3 extends over 15 amino acids. Between the trimmed V and J ends, which lost 4 bases and 3 bases, there was a span of 13 bases. The CDR3 DNA is TGTGCCAGCAGCTATGACGGGTCGAACTACAATGAGCAGTTCTTC. The encoded protein is CASSYDGSNYNEQFF.

This chain joins TRBV10-3 and TRBJ2-1, with 8 bases fitting TRBD2. Germline trimming cut 10 bases from V and 9 bases from J; bases unmatched to any gene: 23. Germline values: CDR1 ENHRY, CDR2 SYGVKD. The CDR3 sequence is 17 residues long. The CDR3 protein is CATYAERGHSSIGEQFF. CDR3 bases: TGTGCCACCTATGCGGAGCGGGGGCATTCCTCGATCGGTGAGCAGTTCTTC.

The rearrangement joins TRBV28 to TRBJ1-1; D is perhaps TRBD1 (6 bases). Germline CDR1 and CDR2: MDHEN and SYDVKM. This CDR3 is built from 14 residues. The V gene lost 1 base and the J gene lost 1 base, with 7 bases spanning the gap. The DNA of the CDR3 is TGTGCCAGCAGTTTATCCAGGGGGAACACTGAAGCTTTCTTT. Its translation is CASSLSRGNTEAFF.

CDR3 DNA sequence: TGTGCCAGTAGTATAGCGGCGGGACTGAACACCGGGGAGCTGTTTTTT. Translated: CASSIAAGLNTGELFF. The J gene is TRBJ2-2, the V gene TRBV19, with D possibly matching TRBD2 (6 bases). V dropped 1 base and J dropped 1 base, with 10 bases sitting between them. Germline-derived CDR1 and CDR2 are LNHDA and SQIVND (reference sequence). The CDR3 is 16 residues long.

J is TRBJ1-6 and V is TRBV6-5, with D perhaps matching TRBD1 (6 bases). CDR1 MNHEY and CDR2 SVGAGI come from the germline V gene. The length of the CDR3 is 13 residues. The V end was cut by 7 bases, the J end by 7 bases, with 11 bases between. In nucleotides, the CDR3 is TGTGCCAGCACCCCAACAGGGAATTCACCCCTCCACTTT. It specifies CASTPTGNSPLHF.

V is TRBV21-1 and J is TRBJ1-3. TRBV21-1 is a pseudogene segment. This CDR3 has 16 residues. Here the CDR3 reads CASSKALGEGRNTIYF. DNA of the CDR3: TGTGCCAGCAGCAAAGCGCTAGGGGAGGGCAGAAACACCATATATTTT.

The rearrangement links TRBV7-2 to TRBJ2-1; the D gene is possibly TRBD2 (5 bases). The CDR3 consists of 17 residues. V lost 5 bases and J lost 2, with 19 bases in between. The germline CDR1 and CDR2 sequences are SGHTA and FQGNSA. CDR3 protein: CASSQRMGVRTYNEQFF. The CDR3 nucleotides are TGTGCCAGCAGCCAAAGGATGGGAGTCAGGACCTACAATGAGCAGTTCTTC. Supplemented by reference TRBV7-2 and TRBJ2-1, the full variable domain reads GAGVSQSPSNKVTEKGKDVELRCDPISGHTALYWYRQSLGQGLEFLIYFQGNSAPDKSGLPSDRFSAERTGGSVSTLTIQRTQQEDSAVYLCASSQRMGVRTYNEQFFGPGTRLTVL.

The chain combines TRBV9 with TRBJ2-7; 8 bases are shared with TRBD2. After removal of 4 bases from V and 3 bases from J, the junction contained 9 bases not matched to a gene. CDR3 length: 15 amino acids. Germline loops: CDR1 SGDLS, CDR2 YYNGEE. CDR3: CASSSRDSGVYEQYF. The CDR3 bases are TGTGCCAGCAGCTCACGTGATAGCGGGGTCTACGAGCAGTACTTC.

The gene calls are TRBV12-1 and TRBJ2-1; the D segment call TRBD1 is taken from the table without a DNA check. TRBV12-1 is listed as a pseudogene. The CDR3 is 22 amino acids. The CDR3 DNA reads TGTGCCAGCAGCCGCGGACTTGGGCCGAGGGGTAACCGGGACAACTCCTACAATGAGCAGTTCTTC. Protein sequence: CASSRGLGPRGNRDNSYNEQFF.

This clone was seen only a few times. This chain joins TRBV7-9 and TRBJ1-1; 7 bases are a match to TRBD1. Per the germline V gene, CDR1 is SEHNR and CDR2 is FQNEAQ (reference sequence). CDR3 length: 15 amino acids. Trimming cost V 1 base and J 6 bases; bases outside gene matches: 8. Written as DNA, the CDR3 is TGTGCCAGCAGCTTAGGAGACAGGGCGATAGCTGAAGCTTTCTTT. Protein: CASSLGDRAIAEAFF.

The genes are TRBV6-5 and TRBJ2-7; 7 nucleotides align to TRBD1. The CDR3 totals 14 residues. The junction had 7 bases not matched to a gene; V was cut back by 4 bases and J by 4 bases. The germline V gene encodes CDR1 MNHEY and CDR2 SVGAGI. The CDR3 coding sequence is TGTGCCAGCAGTTCAGGGGGTAGGCGGTACGAGCAGTACTTC. Translation: CASSSGGRRYEQYF.

This clone was seen at least ten times. The chain uses TRBV23-1 and TRBJ1-6, with D maybe TRBD1 (6 bases). TRBV23-1 is marked as an open reading frame, function uncertain. V shed 4 bases and J shed 10 bases, with 23 bases lying between them. The CDR3 covers 17 residues. Written as DNA, the CDR3 is TGCGCCAGCAGTCCAATCTGGGACACACCGAGGGGATCACCCCTCCACTTT. Residues: CASSPIWDTPRGSPLHF.

Notes on this clone: The sample contains more than one DNA sequence encoding this CDR3. The rearrangement links TRBV6-5 to TRBJ2-7; TRBD2 matches at 7 bases. V was clipped by 0 bases and J by 4 bases; unmatched bases: 3. CDR1 is MNHEY and CDR2 is SVGAGI in the germline V gene. CDR3 size: 14 residues. The CDR3 reads CASSYSGGNYEQYF. In nucleotides, the CDR3 is TGTGCCAGCAGTTACTCCGGGGGGAATTACGAGCAGTACTTC.

J is TRBJ2-3 and V is TRBV10-3; perhaps TRBD2 as D (5 bases). This CDR3 comprises 15 residues. CDR1 is ENHRY, CDR2 SYGVKD, per germline. V was shortened by 2 bases and J by 6 bases, with 15 bases between the two germline ends. CDR3 nucleotides: TGTGCCATCAGTGAGAATGGGAGCCCGGCGGATACGCAGTATTTT. Protein: CAISENGSPADTQYF.

The chain carries TRBV4-2 and TRBJ1-1; the D gene is possibly TRBD1 (6 bases). The V end was cut by 1 base, the J end by 0 bases, with 9 bases between. Germline lookup yields CDR1 LGHNA and CDR2 YNFKEQ. This CDR3 is built from 15 residues. CDR3: CASSQVGGLNTEAFF. Written as DNA, the CDR3 is TGTGCCAGCAGCCAAGTAGGGGGTTTGAACACTGAAGCTTTCTTT.

The V gene is TRBV2, the J gene TRBJ1-6, with 9 bases identical to TRBD1. The J segment lost 10 bases and the V segment lost 4 bases, leaving 8 bases of the junction unmatched. The germline CDR1 and CDR2 sequences are SNHLY and FYNNEI. This CDR3 spans 15 amino acids. Here the CDR3 DNA reads TGTGCCAGCAGTGCCGGGACAGGGAGTCCCTCACCCCTCCACTTT. It specifies CASSAGTGSPSPLHF.

J is TRBJ1-4 and V is TRBV6-5; D gene uncertain. The CDR3 is 14 residues long. The V end lost 1 base, the J end lost 3 bases, and 6 bases lay between the germline ends. Germline V gene lookup returns CDR1 MNHEY and CDR2 SVGAGI. The CDR3 sequence is CASSYYSPNEKLFF. The CDR3 DNA reads TGTGCCAGCAGTTACTACAGCCCTAATGAAAAACTGTTTTTT.

The chain joins TRBV6-5 to TRBJ2-2; D gene unclear. Trimming left V 6 bases short and J 4 bases short, with 9 bases between. Looked up from germline, CDR1 is MNHEY and CDR2 is SVGAGI. The CDR3 sequence is 13 residues long. The CDR3 DNA follows: TGTGCCAGCAGCATTGAGGCCACCGGGGAGCTGTTTTTT. Translating gives CASSIEATGELFF.

CDR3 region: CASTPGQGVEQYF. DNA for the CDR3: TGTGCCAGCACCCCCGGACAGGGGGTGGAGCAGTACTTC. V gene TRBV11-2 combines with J gene TRBJ2-7; TRBD1 aligns across 10 bases. The germline gives CDR1 SGHAT, CDR2 FQNNGV. Germline trimming cut 7 bases from V and 7 bases from J; bases unmatched to any gene: 7. The CDR3 loop spans 13 amino acids. Looking up the rest from reference TRBV11-2 and TRBJ2-7 gives the full variable domain: EAGVAQSPRYKIIEKRQSVAFWCNPISGHATLYWYQQILGQGPKLLIQFQNNGVVDDSQLPKDRFSAERLKGVDSTLKIQPAKLEDSAVYLCASTPGQGVEQYFGPGTRLTVT.

The chain joins TRBV30 to TRBJ1-4, with D hard to call. V shed 0 bases and J shed 4 bases, with 6 bases lying between them. The CDR3 is 13 amino acids. Per germline, CDR1 GTSNPN and CDR2 SVGIG (reference sequence). CDR3 region: CAWSVQNNEKLFF. DNA for the CDR3: TGTGCCTGGAGTGTCCAGAATAATGAAAAACTGTTTTTT.

This chain uses TRBV3-1 (or the pseudogene TRBV3-2) with TRBJ2-2; D might be TRBD1 (6 bases). V lost 0 bases, J lost 4 bases, and 15 bases lay in between. The CDR3 length is 17 residues. Germline V gene lookup returns CDR1 LGHDT and CDR2 YNNKEL (reference sequence). CDR3 nucleotide sequence: TGTGCCAGCAGCCAAGATCGGTCAGGGGCGGTCACCGGGGAGCTGTTTTTT. As protein: CASSQDRSGAVTGELFF.

This chain links TRBV2 with TRBJ1-1; possible D gene TRBD1, 5 bases. This CDR3 comprises 12 residues. Trimming removed 8 bases from V and 4 bases from J, with 11 bases in between. Germline lookup yields CDR1 SNHLY and CDR2 FYNNEI. The CDR3 is CASPAGPTEAFF. The CDR3 DNA is TGTGCCAGCCCAGCAGGGCCCACTGAAGCTTTCTTT.

V is TRBV15 and J is TRBJ2-3; 9 positions agree with TRBD2. CDR3 length equals 18 residues. Per the germline V gene, CDR1 is LNHNV and CDR2 is YYDKDF (reference sequence). The V gene end was trimmed by 0 bases and the J gene end by 4 bases; junction bases not matched to a gene: 11. CDR3 sequence (DNA): TGTGCCACCAGCAGAGATATTGGTGCGGGAGGGGTGGCAGATACGCAGTATTTT. It is translated as CATSRDIGAGGVADTQYF.

This clone was observed once. Here the CDR3 reads CASSELADNQPQHF. The CDR3 bases are TGTGCCAGCAGTGAACTGGCGGACAATCAGCCCCAGCATTTT. The gene calls are TRBV2 and TRBJ1-5; no clear D. V lost 2 bases and J 3 bases, leaving 8 bases between the germline ends. CDR1 and CDR2 from the germline V gene are SNHLY and FYNNEI. The CDR3 is made up of 14 amino acids.

CDR3 protein: CSVEDQRQIAFF. CDR3 in DNA: TGCAGCGTTGAAGATCAGAGGCAGATAGCTTTCTTT. The rearrangement joins TRBV29-1 to TRBJ1-1; no clear D gene. Germline CDR1 reads SQVTM; CDR2 reads ANQGSEA. The CDR3 is 12 amino acids. Trimming stripped 0 bases from V and 10 bases from J, with 12 bases between. Full variable domain (remainder filled in from reference TRBV29-1 and TRBJ1-1): SAVISQKPSRDICQRGTSLTIQCQVDSQVTMMFWYRQQPGQSLTLIATANQGSEATYESGFVIDKFPISRPNLTFSTLTVSNMSPEDSSIYLCSVEDQRQIAFFGQGTRLTVV.